Following are 25 T cell receptor beta chains from one sample sequenced in a study of T cell changes during pregnancy in multiple sclerosis. This table comes from immunoSEQ multiplex PCR, and its TCRdb copy is limited to in-frame clones, with some not included. The sample yields around 51,000 clones, roughly 93% seen once. The specimen comprised peripheral blood, sampled in the second trimester of pregnancy. These receptor sequences come from a female donor with multiple sclerosis, enrolled in a pregnancy study.

This chain joins TRBV6-5 and TRBJ2-2; 13 nucleotides align to TRBD2. With 4 bases clipped from V and 7 bases from J, the junction kept 6 bases outside the gene matches. Germline-derived CDR1 and CDR2 are MNHEY and SVGAGI. The CDR3 loop spans 16 amino acids. This CDR3 reads CASSLLAGGPNGELFF. The CDR3 bases are TGTGCCAGCAGTTTACTAGCGGGAGGGCCGAACGGGGAGCTGTTTTTT.

The chain couples TRBV13 to TRBJ2-4; D is undetermined. Germline V CDR1 and CDR2: PRHDT, FYEKMQ (reference sequence). The CDR3 length is 13 residues. Trimming removed 3 bases from V and 0 bases from J, with 3 bases in between. CDR3 residues: CASSFIAKNIQYF. CDR3 DNA: TGTGCCAGCAGCTTTATAGCCAAAAACATTCAGTACTTC.

CDR3 protein: CASSYSSGSVQETQYF. The CDR3 nucleotides are TGTGCCAGCAGTTACTCTTCCGGGAGCGTCCAAGAGACCCAGTACTTC. The chain carries TRBV6-5 and TRBJ2-5; weak D call: TRBD2 (6 bases). The CDR3 runs 16 residues. Germline CDR1 MNHEY, CDR2 SVGAGI. The germline V and J ends were trimmed by 0 bases and 1 base, with 12 bases remaining between them.

Here the CDR3 DNA reads TGTGCCAGCAGTGAAGCGCTTCAGTTTCTAGCGGGAGAGGATACGCAGTATTTT. Protein sequence: CASSEALQFLAGEDTQYF. The rearrangement joins TRBV2 to TRBJ2-3, with TRBD2 matching 10 bases. The J segment lost 6 bases and the V segment lost 0 bases, leaving 12 bases of the junction unmatched. Germline loops: CDR1 SNHLY, CDR2 FYNNEI. This CDR3 contains 18 residues.

To note about this clone: The sample holds other DNA sequences that translate to the same CDR3. The V call is TRBV27, the J call TRBJ1-5; 10 nucleotides agree with TRBD1. The trim removed 9 bases at V and 5 bases at J, leaving 4 bases unmatched. The CDR3 consists of 13 residues. CDR1 MNHEY and CDR2 SMNVEV come from the germline V gene (reference sequence). The CDR3 nucleotides are TGTGCCAGTAGGGGGACAGGGGATCAGCCCCAGCATTTT. Protein: CASRGTGDQPQHF.

By frequency in the sample, this clone is medium-sized. The V and J genes are TRBV21-1 and TRBJ1-1; TRBD1 is the table's D call and was not checked against the DNA. TRBV21-1 is shown as a pseudogene. CDR3 length: 18 amino acids. DNA of the CDR3: TGTGCCAGCAGCAAAGAGAGGGGGACAGGGGGACCGAACACTGAAGCTTTCTTT. This translates into CASSKERGTGGPNTEAFF.

The chain uses TRBV11-2 and TRBJ2-1; 10 bases agree with TRBD2. The CDR3 contains 18 residues. V trimming: 3 bases; J trimming: 1 base; junction bases outside the gene matches: 9. Germline CDR1 and CDR2: SGHAT and FQNNGV. The CDR3 sequence is CASSLGLAGVRSYNEQFF. The CDR3 nucleotides are TGTGCCAGCAGCTTGGGGCTAGCGGGAGTTAGGTCCTACAATGAGCAGTTCTTC.

This chain connects TRBV11-2 to TRBJ2-1; 10 bases match TRBD2. The CDR3 is 14 amino acids. With 5 bases clipped from V and 9 bases from J, the junction kept 7 bases outside the gene matches. Germline V gives CDR1 SGHAT, CDR2 FQNNGV. CDR3 DNA: TGTGCCAGCAGCCAAGCGGGAGGGCCAGGTGAGCAGTTCTTC. The encoded protein is CASSQAGGPGEQFF.

The CDR3 sequence is CASSLSHNSYEQYF. Here the CDR3 DNA reads TGTGCCAGCAGCTTATCACACAATTCCTACGAGCAGTACTTC. V and J are TRBV7-6 and TRBJ2-7; D ambiguous. Deletions cut 2 bases from V and 1 base from J, with 9 bases between. The length of the CDR3 is 14 residues. Germline V gene sequence: CDR1 SGHVS, CDR2 FNYEAQ.

The V call is TRBV27, the J call TRBJ1-5, with a weak D call TRBD1 (6 bases). The CDR3 is 15 amino acids. Germline V gene sequence: CDR1 MNHEY, CDR2 SMNVEV (reference sequence). Trimming left V 5 bases short and J 9 bases short, with 20 bases between. CDR3 nucleotide sequence: TGTGCCAGCAGTCCGGGGGGCGCGGGGGGAGGGCCCCAGCATTTT. The encoded protein is CASSPGGAGGGPQHF.

V gene TRBV6-6 combines with J gene TRBJ2-5; TRBD1 agrees at 9 bases. Germline values: CDR1 MNHNY, CDR2 SVGAGI (reference sequence). V lost 7 bases, J lost 4 bases, and 7 bases stayed unmatched. This CDR3 region has 14 residues. The CDR3 here is CASNPDRGGETQYF. In DNA, the CDR3 is TGTGCCAGCAATCCTGACAGGGGGGGAGAGACCCAGTACTTC.

This clone came up a few times. This chain connects TRBV5-1 to TRBJ2-3, with D perhaps TRBD2 (5 bases). Germline CDR1 is SGHRS and CDR2 is YFSETQ. V was pared by 0 bases and J by 6 bases, with 11 bases between. This CDR3 is built from 14 residues. The CDR3 coding sequence is TGCGCCAGCAGCTTGGGACTAACTCTGGATACGCAGTATTTT. Encoded protein: CASSLGLTLDTQYF.

The rearrangement uses TRBV18 and TRBJ2-3, with 8 bases identical to TRBD1. V trimming: 4 bases; J trimming: 1 base; junction bases outside the gene matches: 10. From germline, CDR1 is KGHSH and CDR2 LQKENI. This CDR3 comprises 17 residues. The DNA of the CDR3 is TGTGCCAGCTCACGGTCAACTAAACAGGGGGGCACAGATACGCAGTATTTT. It yields the protein CASSRSTKQGGTDTQYF.

The chain uses TRBV11-2 and TRBJ2-5; unclear D gene. The CDR3 has 15 amino acids. The germline V and J ends were trimmed by 4 bases and 7 bases, with 19 bases remaining between them. Germline V gene data show CDR1 as SGHAT and CDR2 as FQNNGV. The chain's CDR3 is CASSSPLEALRTQYF. As DNA, the CDR3 is TGTGCCAGCAGCTCACCCCTAGAGGCCTTAAGGACCCAGTACTTC.

The chain is built from TRBV7-2 and TRBJ2-7, with D possibly matching TRBD2 (6 bases). V lost 5 bases, J lost 2 bases, and 16 bases lay in between. The V gene's germline CDR1 is SGHTA and CDR2 FQGNSA. This CDR3 has 15 residues. The CDR3 DNA follows: TGTGCCAGCAGCGGGAGGACGGAGAGCCCCTACGAGCAGTACTTC. Its translation is CASSGRTESPYEQYF.

The rearrangement joins TRBV6-1 to TRBJ1-5; D is possibly TRBD1 (6 bases). Germline values: CDR1 MNHNS, CDR2 SASEGT. This CDR3 has 14 residues. Trimming shortened V by 4 bases and J by 4 bases, and 11 bases separated the two germline ends. The CDR3 sequence is CASSGTGRNQPQHF. Here the CDR3 DNA reads TGTGCCAGCAGTGGTACAGGGAGAAATCAGCCCCAGCATTTT.

The chain has TRBV18 and TRBJ2-2; TRBD1 matches 7 bases. There are 16 residues in the CDR3. Germline trimming cut 4 bases from V and 1 base from J; bases unmatched to any gene: 6. Germline-derived CDR1 and CDR2 are KGHSH and LQKENI. The CDR3 DNA follows: TGTGCCAGCTCACGTCGACAGGGCAGGAACACCGGGGAGCTGTTTTTT. Amino acid sequence: CASSRRQGRNTGELFF.

With regard to this clone: Additional DNA sequences in this sample encode the identical CDR3. The chain employs TRBV5-6 and TRBJ2-7, with 8 bases fitting TRBD2. Germline V CDR1 and CDR2: SGHDT, YYEEEE. This CDR3 region has 14 residues. After removal of 3 bases from V and 4 bases from J, the junction contained 6 bases not matched to a gene. The CDR3 is CASSWAGGQYEQYF. The CDR3 DNA is TGTGCCAGCAGCTGGGCGGGGGGACAATACGAGCAGTACTTC.

The gene calls are TRBV14 and TRBJ2-1, with TRBD2 identical over 10 bases. Trimming removed 4 bases from V and 4 bases from J; junction bases left unmatched: 4. From germline, CDR1 is SGHDN and CDR2 FVKESK. There are 15 residues in the CDR3. The DNA of the CDR3 is TGTGCCAGCAGCCGACCGGGACTAGCGTACAATGAGCAGTTCTTC. This gives the protein CASSRPGLAYNEQFF.

The J gene is TRBJ2-7, the V gene TRBV19; TRBD2 is a possible D gene (5 bases). CDR3 length equals 17 residues. Germline lookup yields CDR1 LNHDA and CDR2 SQIVND (reference sequence). V gave up 5 bases and J gave up 0 bases, with 20 bases separating them. This CDR3 is CASSARLSGTLSYEQYF. The CDR3 DNA reads as TGTGCCAGTAGTGCTAGACTCTCGGGAACACTCTCCTACGAGCAGTACTTC.

This clone is a singleton in its sample. The chain employs TRBV27 and TRBJ1-5, with D maybe TRBD1 (5 bases). V shed 3 bases and J shed 3 bases, with 12 bases lying between them. Germline CDR1 MNHEY, CDR2 SMNVEV (reference sequence). The CDR3 length is 15 residues. The CDR3 DNA reads TGTGCCAGCAGTTTTTTTGCGGGGCCCAATCAGCCCCAGCATTTT. Residues: CASSFFAGPNQPQHF.

J is TRBJ2-7 and V is TRBV2; maybe TRBD2 (6 bases). V shed 5 bases and J shed 6 bases, with 11 bases lying between them. In germline, CDR1 is SNHLY, CDR2 FYNNEI. CDR3 length equals 12 residues. This chain's CDR3 is CASSQLGLEQYF. The CDR3 bases are TGTGCCAGCAGTCAACTGGGACTCGAGCAGTACTTC.

This clone was counted once. This sequence joins TRBV9 and TRBJ2-1, with 10 bases identical to TRBD2. CDR1 and CDR2 from the germline V gene are SGDLS and YYNGEE. Trimming took 3 bases from V and 7 from J; bases not matched to a gene: 7. CDR3 length equals 15 residues. The CDR3 region has the DNA TGTGCCAGCAGCGAGATAGCGGGAGGTGGAAATGAGCAGTTCTTC. It specifies CASSEIAGGGNEQFF.

The chain is built from TRBV6-5 and TRBJ1-4, with TRBD1 identical over 7 bases. The length of the CDR3 is 14 residues. V gave up 7 bases and J gave up 0 bases; unmatched junction bases: 2. Per germline, CDR1 MNHEY and CDR2 SVGAGI. CDR3 nucleotides: TGTGCCAGCAAAGGGACAGCAACTAATGAAAAACTGTTTTTT. Translation gives CASKGTATNEKLFF.

The chain is built from TRBV2 and TRBJ2-3, with TRBD2 identical over 11 bases. Trimming cost V 5 bases and J 3 bases; bases outside gene matches: 7. Per the germline V gene, CDR1 is SNHLY and CDR2 is FYNNEI. The CDR3 length is 16 residues. Here the CDR3 DNA reads TGTGCCAGCAGTTGGGGGACTAGCGGAGAAACAGATACGCAGTATTTT. Translating it yields CASSWGTSGETDTQYF.